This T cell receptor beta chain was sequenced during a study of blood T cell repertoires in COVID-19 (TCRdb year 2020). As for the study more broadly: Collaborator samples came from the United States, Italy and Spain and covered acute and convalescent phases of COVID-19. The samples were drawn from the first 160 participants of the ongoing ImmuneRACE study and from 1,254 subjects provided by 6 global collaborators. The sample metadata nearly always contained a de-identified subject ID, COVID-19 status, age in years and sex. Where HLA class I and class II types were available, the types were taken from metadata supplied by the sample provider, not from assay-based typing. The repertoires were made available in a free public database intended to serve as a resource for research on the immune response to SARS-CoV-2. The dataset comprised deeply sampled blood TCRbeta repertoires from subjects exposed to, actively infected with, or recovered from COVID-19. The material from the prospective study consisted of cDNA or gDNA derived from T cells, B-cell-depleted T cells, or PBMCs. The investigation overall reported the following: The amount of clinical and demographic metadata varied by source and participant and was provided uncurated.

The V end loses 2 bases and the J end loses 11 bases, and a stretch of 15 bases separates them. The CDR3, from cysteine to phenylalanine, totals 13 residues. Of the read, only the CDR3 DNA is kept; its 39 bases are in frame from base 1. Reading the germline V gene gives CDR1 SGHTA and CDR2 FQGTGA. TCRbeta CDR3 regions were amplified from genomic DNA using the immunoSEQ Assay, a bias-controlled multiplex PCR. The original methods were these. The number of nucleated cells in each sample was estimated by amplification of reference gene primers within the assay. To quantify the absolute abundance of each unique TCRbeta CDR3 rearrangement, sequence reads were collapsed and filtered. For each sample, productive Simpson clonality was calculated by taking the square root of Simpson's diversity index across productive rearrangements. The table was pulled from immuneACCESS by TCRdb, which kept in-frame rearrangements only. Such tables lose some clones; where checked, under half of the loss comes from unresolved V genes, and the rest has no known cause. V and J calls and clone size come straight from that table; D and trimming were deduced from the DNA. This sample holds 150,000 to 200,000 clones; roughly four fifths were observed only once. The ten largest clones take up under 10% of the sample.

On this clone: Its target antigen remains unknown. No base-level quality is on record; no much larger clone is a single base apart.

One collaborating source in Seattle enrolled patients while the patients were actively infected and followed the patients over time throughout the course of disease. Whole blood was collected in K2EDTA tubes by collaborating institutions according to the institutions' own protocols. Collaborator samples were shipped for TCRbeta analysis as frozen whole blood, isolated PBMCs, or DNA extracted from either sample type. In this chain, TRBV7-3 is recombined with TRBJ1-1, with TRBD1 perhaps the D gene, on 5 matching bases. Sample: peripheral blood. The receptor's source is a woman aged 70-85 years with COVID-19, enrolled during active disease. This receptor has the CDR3 CASSLLVTETAFF. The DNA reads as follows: TGTGCCAGCAGCTTATTGGTGACAGAAACGGCTTTCTTT.